This T cell receptor (beta chain) derives from a study of T cells after somatic rescue of genetic block. The protocol was immunoSEQ multiplex PCR, while the TCRdb copy is restricted to in-frame clones and leaves out a portion. The repertoire holds some 70,000 clones, with more than 75% as singletons. The trim removed 3 bases at V and 4 bases at J, leaving 7 bases unmatched. The length of the CDR3 is 15 residues. CDR1 is LNHDA and CDR2 is SQIVND in the germline V gene (reference sequence). The chain links TRBV19 to TRBJ2-7; 9 bases align to TRBD1. The sample consisted of peripheral blood mononuclear cells (PBMCs). The TCR was taken from a man aged 25 to 45. The CDR3 sequence is CASSMGQGGPYEQYF. In DNA, the CDR3 is TGTGCCAGTAGTATGGGACAGGGTGGACCGTACGAGCAGTACTTC.